The sequence of this TCR beta chain was determined in a study of long-term antiretroviral therapy in people with HIV. The run of the v3.0 immunoSEQ assay was at survey level. Sequencing used immunoSEQ multiplex PCR; TCRdb keeps in-frame clones, though not all of them. The table records around 40,000 clones, 90% to 95% of them present only once. Germline assignment: CDR1 MGHRA and CDR2 YSYEKL. Trimming cost V 1 base and J 1 base, with 9 bases left between them. CDR3 size: 15 residues. The study, taken as a whole, reports: Although diversity increased after ART, it remained lower than in transplant donor controls.

Points on this clone: Its antigen is currently unknown.

This TCR came from a woman aged 50 to 65 with HIV. This chain uses TRBV4-1 with TRBJ2-3; maybe TRBD1 (6 bases). The sequenced sample was unsorted PBMCs, obtained 4.1 years after starting antiretroviral therapy. The CDR3 nucleotides are TGCGCCAGCAGCCAAGTGCGACAGGGCACAGATACGCAGTATTTT. Its translation is CASSQVRQGTDTQYF.